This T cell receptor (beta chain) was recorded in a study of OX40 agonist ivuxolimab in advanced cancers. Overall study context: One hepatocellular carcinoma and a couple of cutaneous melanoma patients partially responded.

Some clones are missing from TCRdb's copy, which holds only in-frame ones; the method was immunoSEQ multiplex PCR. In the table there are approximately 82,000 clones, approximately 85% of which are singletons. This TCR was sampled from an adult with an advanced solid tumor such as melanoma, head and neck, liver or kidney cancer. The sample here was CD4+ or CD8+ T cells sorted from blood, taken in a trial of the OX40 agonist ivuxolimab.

The CDR3 DNA sequence: TGTGCCAGCAGCCAAGATAGGAGCGGGAGTGGTACGCAGTATTTT. Residues: CASSQDRSGSGTQYF. This chain uses TRBV4-2 with TRBJ2-3; 8 nucleotides line up with TRBD2. CDR1 and CDR2 from the germline V gene are LGHNA and YNFKEQ. V lost 0 bases to trimming and J lost 8 bases; unmatched junction nucleotides: 7. The CDR3 is 15 residues long.